The clone carrying this T cell receptor beta chain was seen only a few times. Its antigen is as yet unknown. This record comes from a study of T cell repertoires in cytomegalovirus infection. Study in general: Public TCR beta signature analysis indicated the presence of both CMV infection and matching HLA type.

TCRdb ran MiXCR on the reads and lists one entry per CDR3 protein. This table has about 920,000 distinct CDR3 sequences, about a third appearing once. Trimming at V came to 2 bases and at J to 8 bases, leaving 13 bases not matched to a gene. This CDR3 comprises 16 residues. CDR1 MNHNY and CDR2 SVGAGI come from the germline V gene (reference sequence). The specimen was cultured CD8+ T cells from PBMCs, collected from culture after CMV antigen stimulation. The chain carries TRBV6-6 and TRBJ1-2; TRBD1 matches 8 bases. This clonotype originated in a human donor in good health (CMV status not recorded). Some clones in this sample may be carry-over from other donors' samples. The CDR3 spells CASSYPRQGAYQGYTF. The CDR3, as DNA: TGTGCCAGCAGTTACCCACGGCAGGGGGCATATCAGGGCTACACCTTC.